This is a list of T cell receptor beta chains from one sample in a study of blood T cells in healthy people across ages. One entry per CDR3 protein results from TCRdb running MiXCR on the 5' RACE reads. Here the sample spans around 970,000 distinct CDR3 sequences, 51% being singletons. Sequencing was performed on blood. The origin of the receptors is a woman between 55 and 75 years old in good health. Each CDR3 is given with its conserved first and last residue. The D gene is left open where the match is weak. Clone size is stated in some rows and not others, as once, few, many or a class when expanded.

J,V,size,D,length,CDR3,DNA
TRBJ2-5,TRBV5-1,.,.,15,CASSFRGSPEETQYF,TGCGCCAGCAGCTTCCGTGGATCGCCGGAAGAGACCCAGTACTTC
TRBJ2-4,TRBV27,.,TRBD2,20,CASSPTGTSGSVRAKNIQYF,TGTGCCAGCAGTCCTACCGGGACTAGCGGGAGTGTGCGGGCCAAAAACATTCAGTACTTC
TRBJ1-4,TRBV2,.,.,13,CASLTDSNEKLFF,TGTGCCAGCTTGACAGACAGTAATGAAAAACTGTTTTTT
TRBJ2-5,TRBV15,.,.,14,CATSRPGEKETQYF,TGTGCCACCAGCAGACCGGGAGAGAAAGAGACCCAGTACTTC
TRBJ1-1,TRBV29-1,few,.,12,CSVLQGNTEAFF,TGCAGCGTTTTACAGGGGAACACTGAAGCTTTCTTT
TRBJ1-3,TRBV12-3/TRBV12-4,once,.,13,CASSAVGGNTIYF,TGTGCCAGCAGTGCCGTGGGAGGAAACACCATATATTTT
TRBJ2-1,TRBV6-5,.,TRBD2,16,CASIRTASGRAAEQFF,TGTGCCAGCATCCGAACCGCTAGCGGGAGGGCCGCTGAGCAGTTCTTC
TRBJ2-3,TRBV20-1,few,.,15,CSVSFPGSYADTQYF,TGCAGTGTCTCGTTTCCGGGATCTTACGCAGATACGCAGTATTTT
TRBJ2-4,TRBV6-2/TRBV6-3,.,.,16,CASSTDRRLAKNIQYF,TGTGCCAGCAGTACCGACAGGAGACTAGCCAAAAACATTCAGTACTTC
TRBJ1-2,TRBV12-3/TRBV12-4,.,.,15,CASSFNQGSAGGYTF,TGTGCCAGCAGTTTTAATCAGGGATCTGCTGGTGGCTACACCTTC
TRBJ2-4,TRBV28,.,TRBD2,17,CASSLEPWTSGKNIQYF,TGTGCCAGCAGCTTGGAACCCTGGACTAGCGGGAAAAACATTCAGTACTTC
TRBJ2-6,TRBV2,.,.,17,CASSVGQVSSGANVLTF,TGTGCCAGCAGTGTTGGTCAGGTTAGCTCTGGGGCCAACGTCCTGACTTTC
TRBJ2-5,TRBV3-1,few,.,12,CASSQDRMTQYF,TGTGCCAGCAGCCAAGATCGAATGACCCAGTACTTC
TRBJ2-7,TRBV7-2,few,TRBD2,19,CASSLYPSSLLREVGEQYF,TGTGCCAGCAGCTTATACCCAAGTTCCCTTTTACGGGAGGTTGGCGAGCAGTACTTC
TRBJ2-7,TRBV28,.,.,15,CASRTQAFLSYEQYF,TGTGCCAGCAGAACCCAGGCGTTCCTTTCCTACGAGCAGTACTTC
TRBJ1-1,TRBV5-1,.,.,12,CASSLSGYEAFF,TGCGCCAGCAGCTTGTCGGGGTATGAAGCTTTCTTT
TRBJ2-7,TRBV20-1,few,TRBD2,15,CSAEVGLAGRYEQYF,TGCAGTGCGGAAGTCGGACTAGCGGGACGCTACGAGCAGTACTTC
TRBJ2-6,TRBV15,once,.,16,CATSREQASGANVLTF,TGTGCCACCAGCAGAGAACAGGCATCTGGGGCCAACGTCCTGACTTTC
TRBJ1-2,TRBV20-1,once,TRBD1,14,CSAPRPGGIRGYTF,TGCAGTGCTCCGCGACCAGGGGGAATTCGGGGCTACACCTTC
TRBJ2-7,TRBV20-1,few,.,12,CSARRGVLVQYF,TGCAGTGCTAGACGAGGGGTTTTGGTGCAGTACTTC
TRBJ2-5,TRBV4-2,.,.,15,CASSHLLGELETQYF,TGTGCCAGCAGCCACCTCCTAGGGGAATTGGAGACCCAGTACTTC
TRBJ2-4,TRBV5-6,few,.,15,CASSAEHRAINIQYF,TGTGCCAGCAGCGCCGAACACAGGGCGATAAACATTCAGTACTTC
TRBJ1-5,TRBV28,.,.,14,CASSLQGPWQPQHF,TGTGCCAGCAGTCTGCAGGGGCCCTGGCAGCCCCAGCATTTT
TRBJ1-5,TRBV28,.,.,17,CASRAGLPGISILPQHF,TGTGCCAGCAGGGCGGGTTTGCCGGGTATAAGTATTCTGCCCCAGCATTTT
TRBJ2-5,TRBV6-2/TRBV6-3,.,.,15,CASSYASYPGRSQYF,TGTGCCAGCAGCTACGCGAGCTACCCAGGGCGGTCCCAGTACTTC
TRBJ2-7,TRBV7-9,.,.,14,CASSLARQVYEQYF,TGTGCCAGCAGCTTAGCCCGACAGGTCTACGAGCAGTACTTC
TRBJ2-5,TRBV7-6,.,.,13,CASSHRVQETQYF,TGTGCCAGCAGCCACAGGGTCCAAGAGACCCAGTACTTC
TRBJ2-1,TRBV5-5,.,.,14,CASSLVTSRNEQFF,TGTGCCAGCAGCCTGGTAACTTCCCGAAATGAGCAGTTCTTC
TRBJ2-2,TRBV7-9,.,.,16,CASSLKPGPNTGELFF,TGTGCCAGCAGCTTAAAACCGGGACCGAACACCGGGGAGCTGTTTTTT
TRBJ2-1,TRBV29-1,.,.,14,CSVEPTGSGYEQFF,TGCAGCGTTGAGCCAACGGGATCGGGGTATGAGCAGTTCTTC
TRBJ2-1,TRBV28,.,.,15,CASSLGPEVYNEQFF,TGTGCCAGCAGTTTAGGCCCAGAGGTCTACAATGAGCAGTTCTTC
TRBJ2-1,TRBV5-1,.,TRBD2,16,CASSPIAGETYNEQFF,TGCGCCAGCAGCCCCATAGCGGGAGAAACCTACAATGAGCAGTTCTTC
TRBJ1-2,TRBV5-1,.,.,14,CASSSNKALYGYTF,TGCGCCAGCAGCTCGAATAAAGCTCTCTATGGCTACACCTTC
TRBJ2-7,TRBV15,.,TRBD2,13,CATASGRAYEQYF,TGTGCCACAGCTAGCGGGAGGGCCTACGAGCAGTACTTC
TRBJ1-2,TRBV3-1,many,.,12,CASSRSGRSYTF,TGTGCCAGCAGCCGTTCCGGACGGTCCTACACCTTC
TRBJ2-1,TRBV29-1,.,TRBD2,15,CSGTKREGSTNEQFF,TGCAGCGGAACCAAGCGGGAGGGATCTACCAATGAGCAGTTCTTC
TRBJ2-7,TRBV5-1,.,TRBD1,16,CASTLTATDRGYEQYF,TGCGCCAGCACCTTAACCGCCACCGACAGGGGTTACGAGCAGTACTTC
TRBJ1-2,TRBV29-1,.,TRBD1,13,CSVTGQAAEGYTF,TGCAGCGTGACCGGACAGGCGGCCGAAGGCTACACCTTC
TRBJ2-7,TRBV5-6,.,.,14,CASSLGRGNYEQYF,TGTGCCAGCAGCTTGGGACGCGGGAACTACGAGCAGTACTTC
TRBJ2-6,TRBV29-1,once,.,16,CSVVVRTLSGANALTF,TGCAGCGTTGTAGTACGAACCCTCTCTGGGGCCAACGCCCTGACTTTC
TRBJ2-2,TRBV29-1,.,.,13,CSVTVVGPGELFF,TGCAGCGTTACTGTTGTGGGCCCCGGGGAGCTGTTTTTT
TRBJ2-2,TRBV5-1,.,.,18,CASSLYADWALNTGELFF,TGCGCCAGCAGCTTGTATGCTGATTGGGCCCTGAACACCGGGGAGCTGTTTTTT
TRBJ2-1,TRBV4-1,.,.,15,CASSQDRQEYNEQFF,TGCGCCAGCAGCCAAGATCGACAGGAGTACAATGAGCAGTTCTTC
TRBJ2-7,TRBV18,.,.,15,CASSARSTGKLEQYF,TGTGCCAGCTCAGCCCGTTCTACAGGGAAACTCGAGCAGTACTTC
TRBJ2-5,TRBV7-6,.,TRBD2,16,CASSYPTSGPRETQYF,TGTGCCAGCAGCTACCCGACTAGCGGGCCGCGGGAGACCCAGTACTTC
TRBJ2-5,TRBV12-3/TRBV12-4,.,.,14,CASSLAGGSGGQYF,TGTGCCAGCAGTCTCGCTGGGGGCTCGGGCGGGCAGTACTTC
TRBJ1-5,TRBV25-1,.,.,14,CASSGGIVNQPQHF,TGTGCCAGCAGTGGGGGAATCGTCAATCAGCCCCAGCATTTT
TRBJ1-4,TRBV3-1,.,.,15,CASSHSMGIKEKLFF,TGTGCCAGCAGCCATAGTATGGGGATAAAGGAAAAACTGTTTTTT
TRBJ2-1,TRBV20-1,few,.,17,CSARVSLKSVGYNEQFF,TGCAGTGCTAGAGTTTCCCTGAAGAGTGTAGGTTACAATGAGCAGTTCTTC
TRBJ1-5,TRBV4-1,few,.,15,CASSQVGAGNQPQHF,TGCGCCAGCAGCCAAGTGGGGGCGGGCAATCAGCCCCAGCATTTT
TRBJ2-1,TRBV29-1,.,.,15,CSVDYRRASYNEQFF,TGCAGCGTTGATTATAGGAGGGCCTCCTACAATGAACAGTTCTTC
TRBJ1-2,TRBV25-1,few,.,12,CASGIGGDMATF,TGTGCCAGTGGGATCGGTGGGGATATGGCCACCTTC
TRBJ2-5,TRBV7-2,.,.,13,CASSIDGRSEQYF,TGTGCCAGCAGCATAGATGGGAGGTCAGAGCAGTACTTC
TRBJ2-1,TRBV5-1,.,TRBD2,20,CASSPAPGQGTSGRYNEQFF,TGCGCCAGCAGCCCCGCACCGGGACAGGGAACTAGCGGGAGGTACAATGAGCAGTTCTTC
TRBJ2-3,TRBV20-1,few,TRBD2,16,CSAPTLLAGVEDTQYF,TGCAGTGCTCCGACCCTACTAGCGGGAGTGGAAGATACGCAGTATTTT
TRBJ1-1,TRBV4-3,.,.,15,CASSQTQRMNTEAFF,TGCGCCAGCAGCCAGACACAGAGAATGAACACTGAAGCTTTCTTT
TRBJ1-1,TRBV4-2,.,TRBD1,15,CASSQWTGEDTEAFF,TGTGCCAGCAGCCAATGGACAGGGGAGGACACTGAAGCTTTCTTT
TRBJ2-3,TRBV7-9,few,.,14,CASSLGVGSDTQYF,TGTGCCAGCAGCTTAGGAGTGGGGTCTGATACGCAGTATTTT